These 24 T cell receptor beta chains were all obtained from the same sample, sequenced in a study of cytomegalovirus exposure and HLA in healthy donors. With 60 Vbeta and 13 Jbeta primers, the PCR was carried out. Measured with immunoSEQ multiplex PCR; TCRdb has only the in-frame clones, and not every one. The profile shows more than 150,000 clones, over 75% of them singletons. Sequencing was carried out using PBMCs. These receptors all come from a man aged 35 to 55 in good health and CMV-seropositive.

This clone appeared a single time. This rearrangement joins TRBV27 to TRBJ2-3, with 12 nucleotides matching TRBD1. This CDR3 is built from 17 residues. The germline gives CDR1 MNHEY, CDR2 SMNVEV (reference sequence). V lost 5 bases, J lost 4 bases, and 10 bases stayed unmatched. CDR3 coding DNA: TGTGCCAGCAGTCCGCCCCGGGACAGGGGGCTCCCAGATACGCAGTATTTT. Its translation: CASSPPRDRGLPDTQYF.

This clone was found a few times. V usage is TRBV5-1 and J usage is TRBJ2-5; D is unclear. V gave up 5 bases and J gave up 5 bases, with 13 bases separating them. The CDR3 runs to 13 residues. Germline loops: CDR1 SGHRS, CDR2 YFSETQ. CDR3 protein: CASRLSPLETQYF. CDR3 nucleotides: TGCGCCAGCAGACTTAGCCCACTGGAGACCCAGTACTTC.

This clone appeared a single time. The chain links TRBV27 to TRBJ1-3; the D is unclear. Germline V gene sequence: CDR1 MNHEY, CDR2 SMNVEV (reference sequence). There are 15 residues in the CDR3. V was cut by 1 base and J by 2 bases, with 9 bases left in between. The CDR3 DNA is TGTGCCAGCAGTTTATTGTCGGGTGCTGGAAACACCATATATTTT. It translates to CASSLLSGAGNTIYF.

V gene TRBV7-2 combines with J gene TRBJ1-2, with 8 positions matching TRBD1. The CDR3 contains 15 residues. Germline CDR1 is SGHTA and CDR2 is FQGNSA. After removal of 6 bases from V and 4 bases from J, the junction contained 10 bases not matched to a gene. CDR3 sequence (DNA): TGTGCCAGCAGAGAAGACAGGGGTGGTATCTATGGCTACACCTTC. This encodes CASREDRGGIYGYTF.

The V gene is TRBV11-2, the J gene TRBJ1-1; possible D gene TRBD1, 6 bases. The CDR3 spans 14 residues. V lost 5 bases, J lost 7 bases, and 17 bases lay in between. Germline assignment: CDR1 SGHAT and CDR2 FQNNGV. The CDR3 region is CASSPDRNLFEAFF. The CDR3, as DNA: TGTGCCAGCAGCCCCGACAGGAACCTTTTTGAAGCTTTCTTT.

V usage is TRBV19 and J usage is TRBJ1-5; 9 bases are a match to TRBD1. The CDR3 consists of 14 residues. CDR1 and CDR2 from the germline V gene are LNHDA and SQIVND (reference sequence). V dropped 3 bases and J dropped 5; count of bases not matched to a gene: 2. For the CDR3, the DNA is TGTGCCAGTAGTATGTGGGACAGGGATCAGCCCCAGCATTTT. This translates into CASSMWDRDQPQHF.

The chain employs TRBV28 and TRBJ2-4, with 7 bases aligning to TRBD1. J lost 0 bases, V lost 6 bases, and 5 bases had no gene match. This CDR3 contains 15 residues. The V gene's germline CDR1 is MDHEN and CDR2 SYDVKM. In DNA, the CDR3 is TGTGCCAGCAGCCCAAGGGGGCAAGCCAAAAACATTCAGTACTTC. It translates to CASSPRGQAKNIQYF.

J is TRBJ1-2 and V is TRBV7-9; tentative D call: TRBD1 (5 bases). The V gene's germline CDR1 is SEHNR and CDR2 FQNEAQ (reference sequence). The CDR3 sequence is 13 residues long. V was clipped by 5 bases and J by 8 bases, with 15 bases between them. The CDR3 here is CASSPRVGRGYTF. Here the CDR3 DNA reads TGTGCCAGCAGCCCCAGGGTCGGGCGGGGCTACACCTTC. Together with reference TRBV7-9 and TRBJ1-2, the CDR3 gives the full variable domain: DTGVSQNPRHKITKRGQNVTFRCDPISEHNRLYWYRQTLGQGPEFLTYFQNEAQLEKSRLLSDRFSAERPKGSFSTLEIQRTEQGDSAMYLCASSPRVGRGYTFGSGTRLTVV.

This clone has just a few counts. CDR3 amino acids: CASSLGTGKGSNQPQHF. In nucleotides, the CDR3 is TGTGCCAGCAGCTTGGGGACAGGGAAAGGAAGCAATCAGCCCCAGCATTTT. The rearrangement uses TRBV5-8 and TRBJ1-5; 8 bases line up with TRBD1. Per the germline V gene, CDR1 is SGHTS and CDR2 is YDEGEE. This CDR3 has 17 amino acids. V gave up 0 bases and J gave up 1 base; unmatched junction bases: 6.

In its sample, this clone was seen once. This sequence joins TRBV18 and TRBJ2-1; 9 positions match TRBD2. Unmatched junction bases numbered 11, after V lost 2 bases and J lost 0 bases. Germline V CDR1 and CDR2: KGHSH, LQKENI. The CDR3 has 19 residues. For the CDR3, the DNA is TGTGCCAGCTCACCATGGGTTTTAGCGGGGGAACGCTCCTACAATGAGCAGTTCTTC. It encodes CASSPWVLAGERSYNEQFF.

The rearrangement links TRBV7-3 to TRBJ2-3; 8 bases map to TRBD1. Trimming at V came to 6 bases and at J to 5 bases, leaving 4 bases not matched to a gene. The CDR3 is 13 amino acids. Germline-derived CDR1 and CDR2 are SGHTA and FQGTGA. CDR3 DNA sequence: TGTGCCAGCAGTCCACAGGGGGGAGATACGCAGTATTTT. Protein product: CASSPQGGDTQYF.

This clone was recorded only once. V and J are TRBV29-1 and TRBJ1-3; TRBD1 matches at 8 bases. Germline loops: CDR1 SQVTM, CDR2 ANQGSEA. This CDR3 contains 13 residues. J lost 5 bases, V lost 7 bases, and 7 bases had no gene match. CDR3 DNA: TGCAGCGGGATGACAGGGGTGAGAAACACCATATATTTT. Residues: CSGMTGVRNTIYF.

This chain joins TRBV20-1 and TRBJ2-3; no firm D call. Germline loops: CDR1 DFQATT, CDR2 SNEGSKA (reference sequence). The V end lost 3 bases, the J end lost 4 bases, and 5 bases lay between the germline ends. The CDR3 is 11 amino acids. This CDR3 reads CSASRADTQYF. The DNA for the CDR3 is TGCAGTGCTAGTCGTGCAGATACGCAGTATTTT.

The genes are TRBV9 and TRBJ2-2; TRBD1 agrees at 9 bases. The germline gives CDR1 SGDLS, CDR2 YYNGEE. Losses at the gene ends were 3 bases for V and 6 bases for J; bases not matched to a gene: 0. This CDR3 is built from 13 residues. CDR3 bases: TGTGCCAGCAGCGGGACAGGGGCCGGGGAGCTGTTTTTT. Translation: CASSGTGAGELFF.

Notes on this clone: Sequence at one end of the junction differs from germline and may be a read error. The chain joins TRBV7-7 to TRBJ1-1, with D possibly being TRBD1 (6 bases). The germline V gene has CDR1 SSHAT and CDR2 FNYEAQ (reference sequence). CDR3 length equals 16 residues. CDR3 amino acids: CASSRDRQAGFTEAFF. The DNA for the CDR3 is TGTGCTAGCAGCCGTGACAGACAGGCCGGGTTCACTGAAGCTTTCTTT. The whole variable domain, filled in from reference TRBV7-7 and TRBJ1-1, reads GAGVSQSPRYKVTKRGQDVTLRCDPISSHATLYWYQQALGQGPEFLTYFNYEAQPDKSGLPSDRFSAERPEGSISTLTIQRTEQRDSAMYRCASSRDRQAGFTEAFFGQGTRLTVV.

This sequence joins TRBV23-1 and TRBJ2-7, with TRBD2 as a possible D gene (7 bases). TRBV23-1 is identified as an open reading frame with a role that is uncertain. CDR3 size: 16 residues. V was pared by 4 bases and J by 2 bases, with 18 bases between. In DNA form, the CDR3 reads TGCGCCAGCAGTCTCCTAGGGGGGGGGATCGCCTACGAGCAGTACTTC. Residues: CASSLLGGGIAYEQYF.

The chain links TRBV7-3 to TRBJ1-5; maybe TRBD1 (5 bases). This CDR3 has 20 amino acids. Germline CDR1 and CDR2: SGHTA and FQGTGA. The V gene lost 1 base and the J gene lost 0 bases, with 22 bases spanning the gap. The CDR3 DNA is TGTGCCAGCAGCTTAAAGCAGGGCCGCTTTTCCTTTCGTAGCAATCAGCCCCAGCATTTT. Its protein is CASSLKQGRFSFRSNQPQHF. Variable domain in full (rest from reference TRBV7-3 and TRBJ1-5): GAGVSQTPSNKVTEKGKYVELRCDPISGHTALYWYRQSLGQGPEFLIYFQGTGAADDSGLPNDRFFAVRPEGSVSTLKIQRTERGDSAVYLCASSLKQGRFSFRSNQPQHFGDGTRLSIL.

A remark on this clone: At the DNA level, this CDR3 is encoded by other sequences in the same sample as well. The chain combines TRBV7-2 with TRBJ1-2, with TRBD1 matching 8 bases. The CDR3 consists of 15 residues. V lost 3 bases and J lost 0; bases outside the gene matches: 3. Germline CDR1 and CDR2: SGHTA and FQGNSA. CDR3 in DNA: TGTGCCAGCAGCTTTCGGGACAGGACTAACTATGGCTACACCTTC. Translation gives CASSFRDRTNYGYTF.

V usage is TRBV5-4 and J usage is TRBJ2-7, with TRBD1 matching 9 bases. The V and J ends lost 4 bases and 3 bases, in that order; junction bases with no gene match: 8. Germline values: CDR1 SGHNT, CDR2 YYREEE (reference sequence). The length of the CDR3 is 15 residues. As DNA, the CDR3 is TGTGCCAGCAGCCGGGACAGGGAGGCCGTCTACGAGCAGTACTTC. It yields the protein CASSRDREAVYEQYF.

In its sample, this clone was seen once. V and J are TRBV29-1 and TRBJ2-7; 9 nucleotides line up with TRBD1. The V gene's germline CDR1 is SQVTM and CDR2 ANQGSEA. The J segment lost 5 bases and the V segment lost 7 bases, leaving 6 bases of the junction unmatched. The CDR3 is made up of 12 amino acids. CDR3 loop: CSALQGADEQYF. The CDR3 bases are TGCAGCGCCCTACAGGGGGCGGACGAGCAGTACTTC.

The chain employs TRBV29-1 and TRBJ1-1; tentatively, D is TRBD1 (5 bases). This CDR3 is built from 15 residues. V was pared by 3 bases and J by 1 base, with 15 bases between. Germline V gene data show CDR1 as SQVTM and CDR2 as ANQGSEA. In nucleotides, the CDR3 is TGCAGCGTTGAGGGGGGTCCTCGAGGGAACACTGAAGCTTTCTTT. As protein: CSVEGGPRGNTEAFF.

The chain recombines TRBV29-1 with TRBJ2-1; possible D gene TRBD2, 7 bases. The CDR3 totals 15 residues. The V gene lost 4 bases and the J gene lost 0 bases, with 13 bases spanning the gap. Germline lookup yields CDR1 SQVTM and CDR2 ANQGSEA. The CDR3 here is CSVVAGATSYNEQFF. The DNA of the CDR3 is TGCAGCGTTGTGGCGGGGGCCACCTCCTACAATGAGCAGTTCTTC.

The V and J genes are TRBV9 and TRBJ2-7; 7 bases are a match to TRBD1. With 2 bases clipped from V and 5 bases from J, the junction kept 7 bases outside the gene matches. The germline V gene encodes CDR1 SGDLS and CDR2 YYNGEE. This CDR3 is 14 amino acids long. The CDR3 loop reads CASSVGRGRDEQYF. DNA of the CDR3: TGTGCCAGCAGCGTGGGCAGGGGGAGAGACGAGCAGTACTTC.

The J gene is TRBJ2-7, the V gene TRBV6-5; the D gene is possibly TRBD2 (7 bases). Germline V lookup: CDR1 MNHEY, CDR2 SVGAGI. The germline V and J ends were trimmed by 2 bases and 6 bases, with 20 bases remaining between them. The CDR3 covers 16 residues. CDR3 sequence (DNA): TGTGCCAGCAGTTACAACGCGCGGGACGGGGGGCGCGAGCAGTACTTC. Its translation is CASSYNARDGGREQYF.